The next 12 T cell receptor beta chains were all read from a single sample in a study of Tregs in tolerant kidney transplant recipients. Recipients received nonmyeloablative bone marrow transplants from related graft donors, with transient mixed chimerism. Some clones are missing from TCRdb's copy, which holds only in-frame ones; the method was immunoSEQ multiplex PCR. Of 50,000 to 65,000 clones listed, 70% to 90% were seen once; the top ten hold roughly 4%. The sequencing here drew on CD4+ T cells from blood (PBMCs), taken 6 months after the transplant. The source is a human patient who received a combined kidney and bone marrow transplant. Part of the T cells may come from the graft donor.

V and J are TRBV5-1 and TRBJ1-2; 10 bases match TRBD1. With V trimmed by 4 bases and J by 4 bases, 7 bases remained unmatched. Germline CDR1 is SGHRS and CDR2 is YFSETQ. The CDR3 totals 15 residues. CDR3 sequence (DNA): TGCGCCAGCAGCCCACGGGACAGGGGCCTCTATGGCTACACCTTC. Its protein is CASSPRDRGLYGYTF.

The chain recombines TRBV6-6 with TRBJ1-2, with 8 bases matching TRBD1. The germline gives CDR1 MNHNY, CDR2 SVGAGI (reference sequence). The CDR3 loop spans 13 amino acids. V shed 5 bases and J 3 bases; nucleotides not matched to a gene: 2. The CDR3 nucleotides read TGTGCCAGCAGTGCGGACAGGGACTATGGCTACACCTTC. It encodes CASSADRDYGYTF.

V gene TRBV7-9 combines with J gene TRBJ2-2, with TRBD2 identical over 8 bases. The CDR3 runs to 15 residues. Germline V gives CDR1 SEHNR, CDR2 FQNEAQ (reference sequence). Unmatched junction bases numbered 3, after V lost 4 bases and J lost 2 bases. CDR3 loop: CASSSGRVNTGELFF. In DNA, the CDR3 is TGTGCCAGCAGCTCCGGGAGGGTCAACACCGGGGAGCTGTTTTTT. The full variable domain, with the rest looked up from reference TRBV7-9 and TRBJ2-2, is DTGVSQNPRHKITKRGQNVTFRCDPISEHNRLYWYRQTLGQGPEFLTYFQNEAQLEKSRLLSDRFSAERPKGSFSTLEIQRTEQGDSAMYLCASSSGRVNTGELFFGEGSRLTVL.

This rearrangement joins TRBV30 to TRBJ2-1, with 10 bases that match TRBD2. V gave up 4 bases and J gave up 3 bases; unmatched junction bases: 6. Per germline, CDR1 GTSNPN and CDR2 SVGIG (reference sequence). The CDR3 spans 15 residues. CDR3 DNA: TGTGCCTGGAACAAGGGACTAGCGTACTACAATGAGCAGTTCTTC. Protein sequence: CAWNKGLAYYNEQFF. Together with reference TRBV30 and TRBJ2-1, the CDR3 gives the full variable domain: SQTIHQWPATLVQPVGSPLSLECTVEGTSNPNLYWYRQAAGRGLQLLFYSVGIGQISSEVPQNLSASRPQDRQFILSSKKLLLSDSGFYLCAWNKGLAYYNEQFFGPGTRLTVL.

The CDR3 protein is CASSPRDRGSYEQYF. CDR3 nucleotides: TGTGCCAGCTCACCACGGGACAGGGGATCCTACGAGCAGTACTTC. The V gene is TRBV18, the J gene TRBJ2-7; 10 bases map to TRBD1. CDR1 and CDR2 from the germline V gene are KGHSH and LQKENI. The V and J ends lost 1 base and 1 base, in that order; junction bases with no gene match: 1. The CDR3 extends over 15 amino acids.

V and J are TRBV19 and TRBJ1-2; a possible D gene is TRBD1 (6 bases). The germline gives CDR1 LNHDA, CDR2 SQIVND (reference sequence). The CDR3 loop spans 14 amino acids. V shed 5 bases and J shed 4 bases, with 14 bases lying between them. The CDR3 loop is CASSPQGPSYGYTF. CDR3 DNA: TGTGCCAGTAGTCCACAGGGACCAAGCTATGGCTACACCTTC.

The chain couples TRBV7-2 to TRBJ2-2, with 11 bases identical to TRBD1. Germline V gene data show CDR1 as SGHTA and CDR2 as FQGNSA. V gave up 0 bases and J gave up 6 bases; unmatched junction bases: 3. This CDR3 has 16 amino acids. Here the CDR3 reads CASSLAPGQGAGELFF. The DNA of the CDR3 is TGTGCCAGCAGCTTAGCCCCGGGACAGGGGGCCGGGGAGCTGTTTTTT.

The chain employs TRBV5-5 and TRBJ2-1, with D maybe TRBD1 (6 bases). The CDR3 consists of 17 residues. Germline V gives CDR1 SGHKS, CDR2 YYEKEE (reference sequence). Deletions cut 3 bases from V and 8 bases from J, with 24 bases between. CDR3 coding DNA: TGTGCCAGCAGCTCCCCGATTGGGGTCCTAGGGGGAGATGAGCAGTTCTTC. This translates into CASSSPIGVLGGDEQFF. Full variable domain (rest looked up from reference TRBV5-5 and TRBJ2-1): DAGVTQSPTHLIKTRGQQVTLRCSPISGHKSVSWYQQVLGQGPQFIFQYYEKEERGRGNFPDRFSARQFPNYSSELNVNALLLGDSALYLCASSSPIGVLGGDEQFFGPGTRLTVL.

The V and J genes are TRBV11-3 and TRBJ1-6, with D hard to call. Germline-derived CDR1 and CDR2 are SGHNT and YENEEA. CDR3 length: 18 amino acids. V lost 1 base and J lost 3, with 16 bases in between. The DNA of the CDR3 is TGTGCCAGCAGCTTAGCCTTCCTGATTCTCGGCTATAATTCACCCCTCCACTTT. It specifies CASSLAFLILGYNSPLHF.

The chain couples TRBV12-5 to TRBJ2-2, with 14 bases lining up with TRBD2. The CDR3 is 17 amino acids. CDR1 LGHNT and CDR2 FRNRAP come from the germline V gene. Germline trimming cut 7 bases from V and 4 bases from J; bases unmatched to any gene: 8. Written as DNA, the CDR3 is TGTGCTAGTGTGCCTGGGACTAGCGGGAGCAGCACCGGGGAGCTGTTTTTT. It encodes CASVPGTSGSSTGELFF.

The chain carries TRBV7-9 and TRBJ2-5; 7 bases are shared with TRBD1. Gene TRBJ2-7 matches the end of the DNA better, so the J call may be wrong. CDR1 and CDR2 (germline): SEHNR, FQNEAQ (reference sequence). CDR3 size: 17 residues. CDR3 amino acids: CASSPLDRSNSGYEQYF. The CDR3 coding sequence is TGTGCCAGCAGCCCCCTGGACAGGAGTAATTCGGGCTACGAGCAGTACTTC.

CDR3 loop: CASSLNAPGNNQPQHF. CDR3 coding DNA: TGTGCCAGCAGCTTAAATGCCCCGGGGAACAATCAGCCCCAGCATTTT. The chain employs TRBV7-2 and TRBJ1-5; unclear D gene. The CDR3 runs 16 residues. The germline V gene has CDR1 SGHTA and CDR2 FQGNSA. V was cut by 2 bases and J by 3 bases, with 14 bases left in between.